This T cell receptor (beta chain) was recovered during a study of cytomegalovirus exposure and HLA in healthy donors listed by TCRdb under 2017. For the study in its entirety: An earlier analysis of a few hundred of the donors reported approximately 300 Gb of sequence data and around 110 million unique TCR beta sequences obtained from around 190 million T cells. An early release covering roughly 640 HLA-typed donors comprised roughly 300 gigabases of sequencing data and tens of millions of unique TCR sequences. Of the roughly 400 genotyped donors, approximately 80% fell in the genetic ancestry cluster associated with self-reported Caucasian donors. The study was designed to test whether signatures of past pathogen exposure could be identified by cataloging public T cell receptors. The study used immunosequencing to profile the T cell repertoires of around 600 subjects and linked those repertoires to cytomegalovirus serostatus. In addition to the first cohort of 666 subjects, a separate validation cohort of approximately 110 different subjects was used. The study combined high-throughput TCR immunosequencing, statistical association of individual TCRs with disease status, and machine learning to predict cytomegalovirus infection status. A later analysis re-analyzed previously published TCR beta repertoires from roughly 630 donors and added high-resolution HLA genotyping to study TCR occurrence patterns. The later analysis used no new phenotypic data to find candidate immune exposures, relying instead on TCR beta sequences and their occurrence across donors. To decide whether each TCR beta V gene segment behaved as functional or pseudogenic, an earlier analysis of approximately 600 of the donors relied on high-throughput TCR beta sequencing. Donor age, sex, ethnicity and CMV serostatus were compiled alongside the repertoire data. A later genetic analysis took genome-wide SNP genotypes for about 55% of the 666 donors and used that subset as a discovery cohort. All discovery cohort repertoires had been generated using a single sequencing platform. Both class I and class II loci were covered by HLA typing, at four-digit resolution. The number of typed donors differed by locus: 629-630 for A, B, C, DRB1 and DQB1; some 540 for DQA1; 600 to 610 for DPA1; and around 490 for DPB1. Because of strong linkage in the cohort, five DR-DQ haplotypes were treated as single units for association and clustering. Across about 380 genotyped donors of the cohort, an average of about 240,000 unique TCR beta nucleotide sequences per donor were sequenced, and roughly 17% of those sequences were non-productive. The paper's findings and limits, for the study overall: When HLA alleles, especially DR and DQ, strongly co-occurred, attributing TCR associations to individual alleles was difficult. In vitro tests confirmed that three of the cytomegalovirus-associated TCR beta chains recognize cytomegalovirus antigens. In a later analysis, around 15,000 TCR beta sequences were associated with specific HLA alleles at a false discovery rate of 0.05. According to a later analysis, most CMV-associated TCR beta chains appeared to be HLA-restricted, and the HLA associations seemed to be driven largely by CMV exposure. A later genetic analysis associated a missense DCLRE1C variant with V-gene and J-gene trimming of TCR beta chains, and an independent cohort replicated the association. The study gave a list of about 170 TCR beta chains associated with cytomegalovirus. HLA typing was unavailable for some donors at each locus, so association tests used only the typed subset. The classifier was reported to diagnose cytomegalovirus status with high specificity and sensitivity in both the original cohort and the validation cohort. Compared with the roughly 600-donor mean, donors in an Asian-associated ancestry cluster had fewer N-insertions in productive TCRs, according to a later genetic analysis. Because the 87-base-pair reads could not distinguish some IMGT-functional V segments, including TRBV6-2 and TRBV6-3, those segments were excluded. The authors suggested that the approach could potentially be extended to other disease states and immunological phenotypes. According to a later analysis, TCR association rates differed among HLA loci, with DRB1 alleles showing the most associated TCRs and HLA-C alleles showing the fewest. In an earlier analysis of approximately 590 of the donors, most TCR beta V segments appeared in productive rearrangements about 87% or about 30% of the time, broadly matching IMGT annotations. In a later analysis, HLA-associated TCR beta chains were found to be more clonally expanded and to have lower generation probabilities than equally common non-associated chains. A further reported finding was that TCR beta sequences accurately predicted the HLA-A and HLA-B alleles for most subjects in the first cohort. In this cohort, only TCR beta chains were sequenced, and detectable features were limited by the absence of alpha or paired-chain data. The only immune exposure information available for the cohort was CMV serostatus. Sequencing depth was assumed to be roughly uniform across donors in the presence/absence analyses, though that assumption may not hold. Several of the top co-occurrence clusters appeared to be linked to parvovirus B19, influenza, CMV and Epstein-Barr virus, according to a later analysis. Across donors, most TCR sequences were observed very rarely, whereas some public TCRs were present in many individuals. Because counts were too low, around 18 rarely observed V segments, including chromosome 9 orphons, were left out of the earlier analysis of over 550 of the donors. Correlated functional status among segregating V segments might reflect linkage disequilibrium, but an unknown experimental factor could not be ruled out. A group of highly shared sequence variants was considered likely to be a technical artifact of the sequencing pipeline.

Based on the germline V gene, the CDR1 and CDR2 sequences are SQVTM and ANQGSEA. Its CDR3 holds 13 amino acids, cysteine through phenylalanine. CDR3 DNA only is kept here, 39 bases in frame from base 1. The germline V and J ends show losses of 5 bases and 0 bases respectively, and no gene match explains 4 bases of the junction. Comments on this clone: The antigen this receptor binds is unknown. One base away there is no much larger clone; base qualities are not given.

The cohort was made up of 500 to 850 healthy bone marrow donors. At the time of sampling, every cohort member was nominally healthy, though immune exposures that went unrecorded were likely present. The donor tested CMV seronegative and was one of the 352 seronegative cohort members. A peripheral blood sample was collected from each donor, and TCR beta sequencing was performed on peripheral blood mononuclear cells. The Qiagen DNeasy Blood Extraction Kit was used to extract genomic DNA from the blood cell samples. To prepare the library, the immunoSEQ multiplex PCR assay was applied. A mixture of 60 forward primers for TCR Vbeta segments and 13 reverse primers for TCR Jbeta segments was used in the multiplex PCR. Amplification of the CDR3 region of rearranged TCR beta genes was performed with a multiplex PCR assay on genomic DNA. Amplified TCR beta libraries were sequenced as 87-base-pair reads on the Illumina HiSeq System. As for the original processing: In a later analysis, 77 million or so unique TCR beta chains were counted across the 666 repertoires, and around 10 million of these chains were shared by at least two donors. Raw reads were error-corrected and collapsed into unique sequences by a nearest-neighbor algorithm in which closely related sequences were merged to remove PCR and sequencing errors. To assign V, D and J gene segments, CDR3 sequences were aligned to IMGT reference sequences. Each retained sequence needed at least a six-nucleotide match to both a V gene segment and a J gene segment. Rearrangements were classified as productive when the CDR3 lacked stop codons and remained in frame with V and J, and all other rearrangements were classified as non-productive. CDR3 was defined by IMGT convention, running from the second conserved V-encoded cysteine to the conserved J-encoded phenylalanine. In an earlier analysis of some 550 of the donors, sequences lacking an unambiguous match to a single V gene segment were excluded. An earlier analysis of 450 to 650 of the donors called V segments functional above 56.7% productive rearrangements and segregating when the between-donor standard deviation exceeded 5%. To diagnose cytomegalovirus status from the catalog of TCR beta chain sequences, a statistical classification framework was built. A later analysis assigned V and J genes by comparing TCR nucleotide sequences with IMGT/GENE-DB human TR gene sequences. A later analysis assigned CDR3 sequences and most-parsimonious VDJ recombination scenarios with the TCRdist pipeline. In a later analysis, each TCR beta chain was defined by its CDR3 amino acid sequence together with its V-gene family, and reads without a unique V-gene family were excluded. In a later analysis, approximately 640 highly shared, low-generation-probability nucleotide sequences were removed to address suspected cross-contamination and a sequencing artifact. In a later analysis, a clonal expansion index was calculated for each public chain from normalized within-repertoire ranks of inferred template counts. Generation probabilities in a later analysis came from a VDJ recombination model fitted to out-of-frame rearrangements, and those results were checked against IGoR. In a later analysis, hypergeometric tests were used to score TCR-TCR, TCR-HLA and TCR-CMV co-occurrence, with a repertoire-size bias correction applied to TCR pairs. To estimate false discovery rates, a later analysis permuted the HLA or CMV assignments 20 times. In a later analysis, co-occurring TCRs were grouped using DBSCAN, with TCRdist sequence similarity added in when clustering inside HLA-allele-positive subsets. For co-occurrence clustering, repertoires with fewer than 30,000 or more than 120,000 public chains were excluded, along with roughly 5 repertoires with anomalous nucleotide sharing. TCRdb holds this immuneACCESS table with in-frame rearrangements only. Some clones are missing; in checked studies, unresolved V genes explain under half, and the rest has no known cause. The V and J calls and the clone size are those of that table, but D and trimming were determined from the DNA. Here the sample has some 160,000 clones; roughly 10% occur a single time. In total, the top ten clones hold over 1.5% of the sample.

This sequence was found in a male donor in good health and CMV-seronegative. Specimen: PBMCs. Recombination connected TRBV29-1 to TRBJ2-7, with TRBD1 matching 7 junction bases. DNA sequence: TGCAGCGTTCAGGGGGACACCTCCTACGAGCAGTACTTC. Its translation reads: CSVQGDTSYEQYF.